This is a list of T cell receptor beta chains from one sample in a study of T cells in Graves' hyperthyroidism and ophthalmopathy. MiXCR, run by TCRdb on the multiplex PCR reads, gives a single entry per CDR3 protein. This sample has around 520,000 distinct CDR3 sequences, with around a quarter found just once. The sequenced sample was blood. Receptor source: a woman in her thirties with Graves' ophthalmopathy. Both conserved end residues are part of each CDR3. A D gene is named only where the DNA matches it firmly. Clone size, where shown, is once, few, many, or a class for clones that have expanded.

>TRBV5-1|TRBJ2-7|TRBD1|few
TGCGCCAGCAGCTTGAGCCGGGACAGGGCAACCTACGAGCAGTACTTC
CASSLSRDRATYEQYF
>TRBV11-1|TRBJ2-7|-|-
TGTGCCAGCAGCTTATATTCGCCAGGTCGCTCCTACGAGCAGTACTTC
CASSLYSPGRSYEQYF
>TRBV2|TRBJ2-7|TRBD1|many
TGTGCCAGCAGTAGACAGGGTTCGGAGTACTTC
CASSRQGSEYF
>TRBV6-1|TRBJ1-1|-|few
TGTGCCAGCAGTGAAGTGGGGGGGATGAACACTGAAGCTTTCTTT
CASSEVGGMNTEAFF
>TRBV19|TRBJ1-3|-|many
TGTGCCAGTAGTAGGACAGCGATCTTCTCTGGAAACACCATATATTTT
CASSRTAIFSGNTIYF
>TRBV6-1|TRBJ1-5|-|once
TGTGCCAGCAGTAGCGACCCTGACAATCAGCCCCAGCATTTT
CASSSDPDNQPQHF
>TRBV2|TRBJ2-2|-|-
TGTGCCAGCAGCCCTTTTACAAAGACCGGGGAGCTGTTTTTT
CASSPFTKTGELFF
>TRBV13|TRBJ2-7|TRBD2|-
TGTGCCAGCAGCACCCGCAATCTAGCGGGGGGGGCCCGGCCCTACGAGCAGTACTTC
CASSTRNLAGGARPYEQYF
>TRBV29-1|TRBJ1-2|-|many
TGCAGCGTTGAGCTCGGGGACTATGGCTACACCTTC
CSVELGDYGYTF
>TRBV6-1|TRBJ1-5|TRBD1|many
TGTGCCAGCAGGGCACAGGGGGCGGGCAATCAGCCCCAGCATTTT
CASRAQGAGNQPQHF
>TRBV13|TRBJ2-7|TRBD1|-
TGTGCCAGCAGCCCCGATGACAGGGCCTACGAGCAGTACTTC
CASSPDDRAYEQYF
>TRBV28|TRBJ1-2|TRBD1|-
TGTGCCACTTACACCGGGACAGGGAACTATGGCTACACCTTC
CATYTGTGNYGYTF
>TRBV6-5|TRBJ2-5|TRBD2|many
TGTGCCAGCAGGCTAGCGGGGGGCTTAGAGACCCAGTACTTC
CASRLAGGLETQYF
>TRBV12-3/TRBV12-4|TRBJ1-5|-|-
TGTGCCAGCAGTTGGACAGAAAGTCAGCCCCAGCATTTT
CASSWTESQPQHF
>TRBV6-5|TRBJ2-7|TRBD1|few
TGTGCCAGCAGTTTCAGGGGGAACGAGCAGTACTTC
CASSFRGNEQYF
>TRBV5-1|TRBJ2-5|TRBD2|-
TGCGCCAGCAGCCTTTCTAGCGGGGCAGGGGAGACCCAGTACTTC
CASSLSSGAGETQYF
>TRBV11-2|TRBJ2-7|-|many
TGTGCCAGCAGCTTTATGCACAACTACGAGCAGTACTTC
CASSFMHNYEQYF
>TRBV10-3|TRBJ2-7|TRBD2|many
TGTGCCATCAGGGACACTAGCGGGGGTTCCTACGAGCAGTACTTC
CAIRDTSGGSYEQYF
>TRBV11-2|TRBJ1-5|-|few
TGTGCCAGCAGCTTAGAAGTAGGGGGTAATCAGCCCCAGCATTTT
CASSLEVGGNQPQHF
>TRBV19|TRBJ1-1|-|-
TGTGCCAGTACCACGACATACGAAGCCATGAGCACTGAAGCTTTTTTT
CASTTTYEAMSTEAFF
>TRBV6-1|TRBJ1-5|TRBD1|many
TGTGCCAGCAGAACTAGACAGGGGTTTCAGCCCCAGCATTTT
CASRTRQGFQPQHF
>TRBV30|TRBJ2-2|-|-
TGTGCCTGGAACGTTGAAGTCAGTCAGTTCACCGGGGAGCTGTTTTTT
CAWNVEVSQFTGELFF
>TRBV11-2|TRBJ1-1|-|few
TGTGCCAGCAGCACCCCGGGGCGGAAGAACACTGAAGCTTTCTTT
CASSTPGRKNTEAFF
>TRBV12-3/TRBV12-4|TRBJ2-7|TRBD1|many
TGTGCCAGCAGTCCCGGACAGGCGAAGCCCTACGAGCAGTACTTC
CASSPGQAKPYEQYF
>TRBV4-2|TRBJ1-3|-|few
TGTGCCAGCAGCCAAGATGAGGCAGCCCTCTCTGGAAACACCATATATTTT
CASSQDEAALSGNTIYF
>TRBV11-2|TRBJ2-3|-|-
TGTGCCAGCAGAGGGGTCACAGATACGCAGTATTTT
CASRGVTDTQYF
>TRBV19|TRBJ2-7|-|few
TGTGCCAGTAGTATTTCCAAGGGCTACGAGCAGTACTTC
CASSISKGYEQYF
>TRBV28|TRBJ2-7|-|many
TGTGCCAGCGGTGGGCACAGGGGGGGGATCTACGAGCAGTACTTC
CASGGHRGGIYEQYF
>TRBV5-1|TRBJ2-2|-|-
TGCGCCAGCAGCTTGAACGCGGCCCCCTCGACCGGGGAGCTGTTTTTT
CASSLNAAPSTGELFF
>TRBV10-3|TRBJ1-6|-|many
TGTGCCATCAGCATCAATCAGGGAAATTCACCCCTCCACTTT
CAISINQGNSPLHF
>TRBV6-1|TRBJ2-7|TRBD1|-
TGTGCCAGCAGTGACCGGACAGGGTCCTACGAGCAGTACTTC
CASSDRTGSYEQYF
>TRBV11-1|TRBJ2-5|-|many
TGTGCCAGCAGCTCTGGCTTTGTGGAAGAGACCCAGTACTTC
CASSSGFVEETQYF
>TRBV20-1|TRBJ1-5|TRBD1|many
TGCAGTGCTAACCTGGGACAGTATAGCAATCAGCCCCAGCATTTT
CSANLGQYSNQPQHF
>TRBV11-2|TRBJ2-5|-|-
TGTGCCAGCAGCTTATGGGGCAGCCCCCAAGAGACCCAGTACTTC
CASSLWGSPQETQYF
>TRBV10-3|TRBJ1-5|-|-
TGTGCCATCAGTGCCGCAGGGGACAATCAGCCCCAGCATTTT
CAISAAGDNQPQHF
>TRBV15|TRBJ2-2|-|many
TGTGCCACCAGCAGAGAGGTCCGGGGAGGCGGGGAGCTGTTTTTT
CATSREVRGGGELFF
>TRBV28|TRBJ1-2|TRBD1|many
TGTGCCAGCAGCAAGGACAGGGAACTTGGCTACACCTTC
CASSKDRELGYTF
>TRBV29-1|TRBJ1-2|-|-
TGCAGCGTGGGGGAGGGGGACGCGGACTATGGCTACACCTTC
CSVGEGDADYGYTF
>TRBV12-3/TRBV12-4|TRBJ1-1|-|-
TGTGCCAGCAGTTTACAAGGGGACAAGGGACCCACTGAAGCTTTCTTT
CASSLQGDKGPTEAFF
>TRBV6-2/TRBV6-3|TRBJ1-2|-|many
TGTGCCAGCAGTTACATCTTCTGGCAGCGACGTACCCCCACTGTCTATGGCTACACCTTC
CASSYIFWQRRTPTVYGYTF
>TRBV4-3|TRBJ2-2|-|-
TGCGCCAGCAGCCCCAGGGGTGGGGACACCGGGGAGCTGTTTTTT
CASSPRGGDTGELFF
>TRBV7-2|TRBJ1-2|TRBD1|many
TGTGCCAGCAGCTTAGTCGCAGGGGGCCAAGACTATGGCTACACCTTC
CASSLVAGGQDYGYTF
>TRBV27|TRBJ2-7|-|-
TGTGCCAGCAGTCTTGACCTGGGCAGCAAATACGAGCAGTACTTC
CASSLDLGSKYEQYF
>TRBV3-1|TRBJ1-2|-|many
TGTGCCAGCAGCCGCGGGCCAGGGGACTATGGCTACACCTTC
CASSRGPGDYGYTF
>TRBV19|TRBJ1-2|-|many
TGTGCCAGTAGTATTGGGAGCGGCTACACCTTC
CASSIGSGYTF
>TRBV9|TRBJ2-7|TRBD1|few
TGTGCCAGCAGCGCGTTAGGACAGGGTTTCAACGAGCAGTACTTC
CASSALGQGFNEQYF
>TRBV7-2|TRBJ1-2|-|many
TGTGCCAGCAGCTTAGCGTGGGCAGAGTCCTATGGCTACACCTTC
CASSLAWAESYGYTF
>TRBV20-1|TRBJ1-1|-|many
TGCAGTGCTCCCCGCTGGGATAAGGACACTGAAGCTTTCTTT
CSAPRWDKDTEAFF
>TRBV27|TRBJ2-7|-|many
TGTGCCAGCAGTTTATCCTCCATATACGAGCAGTACTTC
CASSLSSIYEQYF
>TRBV12-3/TRBV12-4|TRBJ2-7|-|few
TGTGCCAGCAGTTCTCCCGGGGCCGCCTACGAGCAGTACTTC
CASSSPGAAYEQYF
>TRBV7-2|TRBJ2-5|-|many
TGTGCCAGCAGCTTAGCATTCCAAGAGACCCAGTACTTC
CASSLAFQETQYF